This TCR beta chain originates from a study of blood T cell repertoires in COVID-19. TCRdb's copy holds only in-frame clones and misses some; the assay was immunoSEQ multiplex PCR. The sample has around 70,000 clones, approximately 80% seen once. Sequencing was performed on peripheral blood. This TCR derives from a human donor in a cohort sampled during active COVID-19.

DNA of the CDR3: TGTGCCAGCAGCCGCCACACTCCGGGACAACCCTTCTATGGCTACACCTTC. It encodes CASSRHTPGQPFYGYTF. The V gene is TRBV4-2, the J gene TRBJ1-2; D may be TRBD1 (6 bases). From germline, CDR1 is LGHNA and CDR2 YNFKEQ. The length of the CDR3 is 17 residues. The V gene lost 4 bases and the J gene lost 4 bases, with 22 bases spanning the gap.